This T cell receptor (beta chain) comes out of a study of cytomegalovirus exposure and HLA in healthy donors. Study at large: The same platform was used for the 120 validation repertoires and the 650 to 800 first-cohort repertoires, a later analysis reported.

Broader study findings: The TCR clusters that emerged in the first cohort tended, a later analysis found, to co-occur in the roughly 130 validation repertoires.

Assay used: immunoSEQ multiplex PCR; TCRdb lists only in-frame clones, some missing. The sample carries approximately 88,000 clones, roughly 84% recorded once. From germline, CDR1 is MNHEY and CDR2 SVGAGI. CDR3 length equals 14 residues. Trimming took 6 bases from V and 4 from J; bases not matched to a gene: 6. Concerning this clone itself: What it recognizes is unknown.

Sequencing was done on a sample of PBMCs. The TCR sequence derives from a woman younger than 30 in good health and CMV-seropositive. V and J are TRBV6-5 and TRBJ1-2; 9 bases agree with TRBD1. This CDR3 is CASRMGTGTYGYTF. For the CDR3, the DNA is TGTGCCAGCAGGATGGGGACAGGGACCTATGGCTACACCTTC.